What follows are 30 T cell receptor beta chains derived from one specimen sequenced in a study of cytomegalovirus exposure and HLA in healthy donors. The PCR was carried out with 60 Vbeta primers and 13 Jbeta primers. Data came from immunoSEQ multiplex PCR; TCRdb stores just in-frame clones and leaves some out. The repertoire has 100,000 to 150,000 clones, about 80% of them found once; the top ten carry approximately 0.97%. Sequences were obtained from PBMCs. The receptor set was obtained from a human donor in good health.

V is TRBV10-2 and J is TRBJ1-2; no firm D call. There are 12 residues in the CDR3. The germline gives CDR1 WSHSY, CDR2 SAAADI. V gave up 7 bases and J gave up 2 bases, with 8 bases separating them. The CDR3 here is CASMAENYGYTF. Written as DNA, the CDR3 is TGCGCCAGCATGGCAGAAAACTATGGCTACACCTTC.

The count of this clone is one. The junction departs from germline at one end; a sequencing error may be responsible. CDR3 residues: CASSVYYEQFF. The CDR3 DNA reads TGCGCCAGCAGCGTCTACTATGAGCAGTTCTTC. This sequence joins TRBV5-1 and TRBJ2-1; no definite D call. In germline, CDR1 is SGHRS, CDR2 YFSETQ. CDR3 length: 11 residues. The full variable domain, with the rest looked up from reference TRBV5-1 and TRBJ2-1, is KAGVTQTPRYLIKTRGQQVTLSCSPISGHRSVSWYQQTPGQGLQFLFEYFSETQRNKGNFPGRFSGRQFSNSRSEMNVSTLELGDSALYLCASSVYYEQFFGPGTRLTVL.

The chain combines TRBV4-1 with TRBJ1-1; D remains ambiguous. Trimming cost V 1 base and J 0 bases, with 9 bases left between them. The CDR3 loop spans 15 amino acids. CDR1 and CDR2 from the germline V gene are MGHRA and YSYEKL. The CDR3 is CASSQAENMNTEAFF. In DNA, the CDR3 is TGCGCCAGCAGCCAAGCTGAAAACATGAACACTGAAGCTTTCTTT.

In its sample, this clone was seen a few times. The CDR3 region is CASSWRGGEKLFF. The DNA for the CDR3 is TGTGCCAGCAGCTGGAGGGGGGGCGAAAAACTGTTTTTT. This chain joins TRBV7-9 and TRBJ1-4; the D gene is possibly TRBD1 (6 bases). The CDR3 sequence is 13 residues long. The V end lost 4 bases, the J end lost 8 bases, and 11 bases lay between the germline ends. Germline values: CDR1 SEHNR, CDR2 FQNEAQ (reference sequence).

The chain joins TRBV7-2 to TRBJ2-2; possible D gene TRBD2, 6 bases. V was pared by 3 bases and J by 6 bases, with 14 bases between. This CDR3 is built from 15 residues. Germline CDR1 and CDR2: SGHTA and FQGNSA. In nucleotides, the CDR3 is TGTGCCAGCAGCTTGCGCCAGGGCGGGGCCGGGGAGCTGTTTTTT. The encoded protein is CASSLRQGGAGELFF.

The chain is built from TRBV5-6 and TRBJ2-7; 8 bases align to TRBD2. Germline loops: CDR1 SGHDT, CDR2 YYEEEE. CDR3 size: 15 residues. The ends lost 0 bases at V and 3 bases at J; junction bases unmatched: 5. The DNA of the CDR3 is TGTGCCAGCAGCTTGGCGGGAGGGGGGGACTACGAGCAGTACTTC. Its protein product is CASSLAGGGDYEQYF.

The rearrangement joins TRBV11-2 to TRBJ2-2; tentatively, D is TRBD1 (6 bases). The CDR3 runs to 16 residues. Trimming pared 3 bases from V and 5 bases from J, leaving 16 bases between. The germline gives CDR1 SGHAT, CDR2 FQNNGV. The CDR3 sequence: CASSFHFRGGTGELFF. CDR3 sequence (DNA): TGTGCCAGCAGCTTCCATTTCAGGGGTGGTACCGGGGAGCTGTTTTTT.

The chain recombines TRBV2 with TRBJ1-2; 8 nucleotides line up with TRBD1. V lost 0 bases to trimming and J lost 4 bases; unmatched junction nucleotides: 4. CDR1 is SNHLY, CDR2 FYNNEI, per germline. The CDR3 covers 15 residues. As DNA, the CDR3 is TGTGCCAGCAGTGAAGCGACAGGGGTTAGCTATGGCTACACCTTC. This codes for CASSEATGVSYGYTF.

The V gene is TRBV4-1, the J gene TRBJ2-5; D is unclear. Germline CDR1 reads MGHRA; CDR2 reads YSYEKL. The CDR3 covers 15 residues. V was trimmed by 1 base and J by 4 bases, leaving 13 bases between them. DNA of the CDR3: TGCGCCAGCAGCCAAGGGTACGGAGCCGGAGAGACCCAGTACTTC. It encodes CASSQGYGAGETQYF.

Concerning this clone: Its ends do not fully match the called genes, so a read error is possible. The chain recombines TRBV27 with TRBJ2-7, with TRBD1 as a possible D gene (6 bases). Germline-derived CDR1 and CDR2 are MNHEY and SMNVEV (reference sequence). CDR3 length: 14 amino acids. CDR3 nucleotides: TGTGCCAGCAGCCCCACAGGGTACTCCCACGAGCAGTACTTC. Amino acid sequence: CASSPTGYSHEQYF.

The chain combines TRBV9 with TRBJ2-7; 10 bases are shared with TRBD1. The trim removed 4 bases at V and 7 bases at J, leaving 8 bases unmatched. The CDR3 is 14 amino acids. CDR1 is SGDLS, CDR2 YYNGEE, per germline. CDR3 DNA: TGTGCCAGCAGCCTCTGGACAGGGGGTGGTGAGCAGTACTTC. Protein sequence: CASSLWTGGGEQYF.

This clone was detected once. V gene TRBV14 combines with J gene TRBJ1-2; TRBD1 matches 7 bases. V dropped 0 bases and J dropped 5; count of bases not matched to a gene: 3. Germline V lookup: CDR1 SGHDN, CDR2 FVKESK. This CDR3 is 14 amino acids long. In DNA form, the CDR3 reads TGTGCCAGCAGCCAAGAGGCAGGGGGATATGGCTACACCTTC. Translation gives CASSQEAGGYGYTF.

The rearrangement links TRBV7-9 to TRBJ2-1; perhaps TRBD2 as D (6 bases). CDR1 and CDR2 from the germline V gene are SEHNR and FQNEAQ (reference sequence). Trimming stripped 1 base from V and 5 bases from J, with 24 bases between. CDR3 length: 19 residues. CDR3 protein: CASSLVAGTGSSFNNEQFF. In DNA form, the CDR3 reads TGTGCCAGCAGCTTAGTTGCGGGAACCGGGAGCTCATTCAACAATGAGCAGTTCTTC.

The CDR3 DNA follows: TGTGCCAGTAGTACCGGGGGGGGGACGGCCTCGACCCAGTACTTC. The encoded protein is CASSTGGGTASTQYF. V gene TRBV19 combines with J gene TRBJ2-5; 8 nucleotides agree with TRBD2. The germline V gene has CDR1 LNHDA and CDR2 SQIVND (reference sequence). Trimming at V came to 4 bases and at J to 7 bases, leaving 11 bases not matched to a gene. The CDR3 covers 15 residues.

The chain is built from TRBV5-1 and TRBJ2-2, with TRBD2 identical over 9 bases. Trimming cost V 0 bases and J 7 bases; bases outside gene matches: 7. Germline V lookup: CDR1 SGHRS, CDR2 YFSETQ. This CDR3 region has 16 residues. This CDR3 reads CASSLDGGGAIGELFF. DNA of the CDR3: TGCGCCAGCAGCTTGGATGGCGGGGGGGCGATCGGGGAGCTGTTTTTT.

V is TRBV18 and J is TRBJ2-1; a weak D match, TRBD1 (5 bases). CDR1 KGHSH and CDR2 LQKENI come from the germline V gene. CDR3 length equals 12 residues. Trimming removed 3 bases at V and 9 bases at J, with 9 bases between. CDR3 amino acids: CASSPGRAEQFF. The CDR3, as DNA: TGTGCCAGCTCACCGGGGCGAGCTGAGCAGTTCTTC.

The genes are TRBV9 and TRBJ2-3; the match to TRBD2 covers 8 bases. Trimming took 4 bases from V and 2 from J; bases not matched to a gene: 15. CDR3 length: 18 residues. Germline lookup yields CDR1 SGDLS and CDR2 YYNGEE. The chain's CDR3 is CASSHTLSGGLSTDTQYF. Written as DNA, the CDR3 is TGTGCCAGCAGCCACACTTTATCGGGGGGGCTATCCACAGATACGCAGTATTTT.

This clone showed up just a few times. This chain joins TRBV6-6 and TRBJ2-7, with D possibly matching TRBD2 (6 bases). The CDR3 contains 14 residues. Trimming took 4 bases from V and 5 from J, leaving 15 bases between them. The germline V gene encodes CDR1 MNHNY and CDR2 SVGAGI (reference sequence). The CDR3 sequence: CASSSGTHPNEQYF. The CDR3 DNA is TGTGCCAGCAGTTCCGGGACTCACCCTAACGAGCAGTACTTC.

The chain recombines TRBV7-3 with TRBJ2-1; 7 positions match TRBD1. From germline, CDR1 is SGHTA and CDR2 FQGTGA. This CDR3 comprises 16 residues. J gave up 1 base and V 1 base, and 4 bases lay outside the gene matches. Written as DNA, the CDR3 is TGTGCCAGCAGCTTAAACCAGGGGGATTCCTACAATGAGCAGTTCTTC. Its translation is CASSLNQGDSYNEQFF.

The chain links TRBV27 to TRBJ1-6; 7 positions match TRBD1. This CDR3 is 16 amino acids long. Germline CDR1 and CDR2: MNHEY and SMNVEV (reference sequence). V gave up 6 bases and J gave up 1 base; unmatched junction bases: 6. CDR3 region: CASRPTGLSYNSPLHF. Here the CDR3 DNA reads TGTGCCAGCAGGCCGACAGGGTTATCCTATAATTCACCCCTCCACTTT.

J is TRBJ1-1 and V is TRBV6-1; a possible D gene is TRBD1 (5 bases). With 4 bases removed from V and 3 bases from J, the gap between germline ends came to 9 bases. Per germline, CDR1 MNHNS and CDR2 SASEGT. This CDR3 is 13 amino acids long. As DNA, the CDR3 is TGTGCCAGCAGTGGTTGGGGCTACACTGAAGCTTTCTTT. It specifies CASSGWGYTEAFF.

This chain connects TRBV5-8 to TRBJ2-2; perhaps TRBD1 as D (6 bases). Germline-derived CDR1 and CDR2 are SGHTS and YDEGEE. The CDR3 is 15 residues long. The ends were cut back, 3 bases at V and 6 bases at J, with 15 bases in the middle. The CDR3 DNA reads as TGTGCCAGCAGCTCCCAGGGGTTTTGGGCCGGGGAGCTGTTTTTT. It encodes CASSSQGFWAGELFF.

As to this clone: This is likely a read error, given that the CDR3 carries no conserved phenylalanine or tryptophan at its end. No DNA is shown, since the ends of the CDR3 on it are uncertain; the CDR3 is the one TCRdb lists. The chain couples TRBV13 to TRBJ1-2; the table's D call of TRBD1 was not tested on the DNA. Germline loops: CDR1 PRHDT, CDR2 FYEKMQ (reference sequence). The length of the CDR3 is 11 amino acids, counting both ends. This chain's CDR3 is CASSISGQTTI.

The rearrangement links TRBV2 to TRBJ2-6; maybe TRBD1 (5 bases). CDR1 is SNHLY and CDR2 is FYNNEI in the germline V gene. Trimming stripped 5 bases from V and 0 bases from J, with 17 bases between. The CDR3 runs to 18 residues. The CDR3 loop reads CASSKEAGPYSGANVLTF. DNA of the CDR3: TGTGCCAGCAGTAAAGAGGCAGGGCCTTACTCTGGGGCCAACGTCCTGACTTTC.

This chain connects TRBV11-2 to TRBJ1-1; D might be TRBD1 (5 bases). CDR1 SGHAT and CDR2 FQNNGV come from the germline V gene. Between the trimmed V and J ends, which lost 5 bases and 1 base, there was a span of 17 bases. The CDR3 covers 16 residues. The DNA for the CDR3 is TGTGCCAGCAGCCCATTCTCCGAGGACAAGAACACTGAAGCTTTCTTT. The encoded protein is CASSPFSEDKNTEAFF.

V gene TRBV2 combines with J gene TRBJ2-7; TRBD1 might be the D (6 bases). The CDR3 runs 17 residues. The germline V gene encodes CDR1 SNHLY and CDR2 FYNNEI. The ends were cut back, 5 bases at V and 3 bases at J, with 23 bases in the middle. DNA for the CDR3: TGTGCCAGCAGTTCTCTCCCCCCCGGGACAACAGTCTACGAGCAGTACTTC. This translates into CASSSLPPGTTVYEQYF.

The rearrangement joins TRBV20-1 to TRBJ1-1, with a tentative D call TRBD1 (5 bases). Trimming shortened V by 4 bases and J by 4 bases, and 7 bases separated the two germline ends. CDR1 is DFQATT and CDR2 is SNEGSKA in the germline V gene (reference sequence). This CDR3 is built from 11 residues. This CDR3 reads CSATRATEAFF. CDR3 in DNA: TGCAGTGCTACCAGGGCCACTGAAGCTTTCTTT.

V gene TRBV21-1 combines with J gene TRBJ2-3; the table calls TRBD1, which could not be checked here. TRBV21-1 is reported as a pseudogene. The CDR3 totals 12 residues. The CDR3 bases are TGTGCCAGCGGGGCTGGCACAGATACGCAGTATTTT. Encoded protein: CASGAGTDTQYF.

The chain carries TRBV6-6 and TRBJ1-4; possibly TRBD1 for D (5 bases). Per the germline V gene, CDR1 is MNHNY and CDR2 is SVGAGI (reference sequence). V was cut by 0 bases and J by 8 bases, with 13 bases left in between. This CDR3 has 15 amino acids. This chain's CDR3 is CASSYSARGREKLFF. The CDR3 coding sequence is TGTGCCAGCAGTTACTCGGCGCGGGGCCGCGAAAAACTGTTTTTT.

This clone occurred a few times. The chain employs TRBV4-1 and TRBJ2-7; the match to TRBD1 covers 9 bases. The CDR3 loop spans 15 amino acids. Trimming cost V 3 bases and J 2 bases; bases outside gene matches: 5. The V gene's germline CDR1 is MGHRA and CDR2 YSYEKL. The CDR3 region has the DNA TGCGCCAGCAGCCATTCGACAGGGGGAACCTACGAGCAGTACTTC. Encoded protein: CASSHSTGGTYEQYF.